The rows below give T cell receptor beta chains drawn from one sample of a study of T cells in Graves' hyperthyroidism and ophthalmopathy. One entry per CDR3 protein, called by TCRdb with MiXCR from the multiplex PCR reads. The sample holds 300,000 to 500,000 distinct CDR3 sequences; over 12% are singletons and the top ten take 28%. Sample: blood. The source of these receptors is a man aged 50-60 years with Graves' ophthalmopathy. Each CDR3 is given with its conserved first and last residue. The D gene is left open where the match is weak. Rows may omit the clone size; those that give it use once, few, many or a size class.

v_gene	abundance	j_gene	d_gene	CDR3aa	CDR3nt
TRBV5-1	few	TRBJ2-3	TRBD2	CASRNSGRASDTQYF	TGCGCCAGCAGAAATAGCGGGAGGGCCTCAGATACGCAGTATTTT
TRBV29-1	.	TRBJ2-1	.	CSVEEGRPEQFF	TGCAGCGTTGAAGAGGGCAGGCCCGAGCAGTTCTTC
TRBV4-1	.	TRBJ2-7	.	CASSPLGRGKTSYEQYF	TGCGCCAGCAGCCCCCTGGGTCGGGGAAAAACCTCCTACGAGCAGTACTTC
TRBV20-1	many	TRBJ2-5	TRBD2	CSARLAGPQAMETQYF	TGCAGTGCTCGTCTAGCGGGGCCCCAGGCCATGGAGACCCAGTACTTC
TRBV5-1	many	TRBJ2-3	.	CASSLEGFTDTQYF	TGCGCCAGCAGCTTGGAAGGTTTCACAGATACGCAGTATTTT
TRBV5-1	many	TRBJ1-1	.	CASSFGTFRDHGGTEAFF	TGCGCCAGCAGCTTTGGAACGTTCCGGGACCACGGTGGCACTGAAGCTTTCTTT
TRBV18	many	TRBJ2-1	TRBD1	CASSPQRRHRGASEQFF	TGTGCCAGCTCACCACAACGTCGTCACAGGGGAGCTTCTGAGCAGTTCTTC
TRBV6-1	.	TRBJ1-1	.	CASSEQVRPFF	TGTGCCAGCAGTGAACAGGTGCGGCCTTTCTTT
TRBV9	.	TRBJ2-1	TRBD2	CASSDGTSGEGEQFF	TGTGCCAGCAGCGACGGGACTAGCGGGGAGGGTGAGCAGTTCTTC
TRBV7-9	many	TRBJ2-3	.	CASSSSGAGTDTQYF	TGTGCCAGCAGCTCGAGTGGAGCGGGCACAGATACGCAGTATTTT
TRBV12-3/TRBV12-4	many	TRBJ1-5	TRBD1	CASSLTGVWFQPQHF	TGTGCCAGCAGTTTGACAGGGGTTTGGTTTCAGCCCCAGCATTTT
TRBV7-8	many	TRBJ2-7	TRBD1	CASSLPRQGSTFHEQYF	TGTGCCAGCAGCTTACCCCGACAGGGCAGCACTTTCCACGAGCAGTACTTC
TRBV5-6	few	TRBJ1-5	TRBD1	CASSWGQGRNQPQHF	TGTGCCAGCAGCTGGGGACAGGGGCGAAATCAGCCCCAGCATTTT
TRBV12-3/TRBV12-4	.	TRBJ2-2	TRBD2	CASTPKAGGAGELFF	TGTGCCAGCACCCCCAAGGCGGGGGGAGCCGGGGAGCTGTTTTTT
TRBV19	few	TRBJ2-1	TRBD1	CASSIVGQGRNEQFF	TGTGCCAGTAGTATAGTGGGACAGGGGAGGAATGAGCAGTTCTTC
TRBV6-2/TRBV6-3	few	TRBJ1-2	.	CASSYSAGGEGGYTF	TGTGCCAGCAGTTACTCCGCGGGGGGAGAGGGTGGCTACACCTTC
TRBV10-3	many	TRBJ2-1	TRBD1	CATVEGGLNNEQFF	TGTGCCACAGTCGAAGGGGGCCTGAACAATGAGCAGTTCTTC
TRBV12-3/TRBV12-4	.	TRBJ2-2	.	CASSRQSPGELFF	TGTGCCAGCAGTCGACAGAGTCCCGGGGAGCTGTTTTTT
TRBV19	.	TRBJ1-2	.	CASSRGSYGYTF	TGTGCCAGTAGTCGGGGCTCCTATGGCTACACCTTC
TRBV3-1	many	TRBJ2-1	.	CASSPVVAANEQFF	TGTGCCAGCAGCCCAGTGGTAGCAGCCAATGAGCAGTTCTTC
TRBV19	few	TRBJ2-2	.	CASNGVNTGELFF	TGTGCCAGCAATGGGGTGAACACCGGGGAGCTGTTTTTT
TRBV20-1	many	TRBJ2-3	TRBD2	CSAFWTSGADTQYF	TGCAGTGCTTTTTGGACTAGCGGGGCCGATACGCAGTATTTT
TRBV29-1	few	TRBJ2-5	TRBD2	CSGGQRGVAQYF	TGCAGCGGAGGGCAGCGGGGGGTTGCCCAGTACTTC